Listed below are T cell receptor beta chains from one sample, sequenced in a study of Ad26.COV2.S vaccination and SARS-CoV-2 variants. This table comes from immunoSEQ multiplex PCR, and its TCRdb copy is limited to in-frame clones, with some not included. The sample holds hundreds of thousands of clones, around 92% seen once. The sample consisted of peripheral blood, taken in a trial of Ad26.COV2.S vaccine versus placebo. All receptors derive from a person between 18 and 65 years old who received the Ad26.COV2.S COVID-19 vaccine or a placebo. CDR3s include the opening cysteine and the closing phenylalanine or tryptophan. The D gene is left open where the match is weak. Not every row has a clone size; where given, it reads once, few, many or a size class.

V,J,D,size,DNA,CDR3
TRBV12-3/TRBV12-4,TRBJ1-2,.,few,TGTGCCAGCAAACGGGGGTCAGGCTATGGCTACACCTTC,CASKRGSGYGYTF
TRBV6-2/TRBV6-3,TRBJ1-5,.,.,TGTGCCAGCAGTTACGGAGGCCATAGCAATCAGCCCCAGCATTTT,CASSYGGHSNQPQHF
TRBV6-5,TRBJ2-5,.,few,TGTGCCAGCAGTTACTTGGGGACCCAGTACTTC,CASSYLGTQYF
TRBV11-2,TRBJ2-5,.,.,TGTGCCAGCAGCTCGATGTCGTGGGAACAAGAGACCCAGTACTTC,CASSSMSWEQETQYF
TRBV28,TRBJ2-1,.,.,TGTGCCAGCAGTTTAGCAAGCTCCTACAATGAGCAGTTCTTC,CASSLASSYNEQFF
TRBV2,TRBJ2-2,TRBD1,.,TGTGCCAGCACCGGGGGACAGGCCGGGGAGCTGTTTTTT,CASTGGQAGELFF
TRBV30,TRBJ2-3,TRBD2,.,TGTGCCTGGAAGATCAGCGGGGGCGCAGATACGCAGTATTTT,CAWKISGGADTQYF
TRBV2,TRBJ1-2,TRBD1,.,TGTGCCGCAAGGGGGCTCAACTATGGCTACACCTTC,CAARGLNYGYTF
TRBV2,TRBJ2-1,TRBD2,.,TGTGCCAGCAGAAGCGGGAGTCCCTACAATGAGCAGTTCTTC,CASRSGSPYNEQFF
TRBV18,TRBJ1-4,TRBD1,once,TGTGCCAGCTCACCACCGGACAGGGCCAATGAAAAACTGTTTTTT,CASSPPDRANEKLFF
TRBV9,TRBJ2-5,.,.,TGTGCCAGCAGCGTAGATCGGGGGTACCAAGAGACCCAGTACTTC,CASSVDRGYQETQYF
TRBV7-8,TRBJ2-1,TRBD2,.,TGTGCCAGCAGCTTAATCGGGGGGTCCAATGAGCAGTTCTTC,CASSLIGGSNEQFF
TRBV3-1/TRBV3-2,TRBJ2-1,TRBD2,.,TGTGCCAGCTCCGCGGAGGCGGGGGGACTCTACAATGAGCAGTTCTTC,CASSAEAGGLYNEQFF
TRBV19,TRBJ2-2,.,.,TGTGCCAGTAGCTTCTGGGGGGGGGAGCTGTTTTTT,CASSFWGGELFF
TRBV27,TRBJ1-3,.,.,TGTGCCAGCAGTTTACGGTATACCGCCGGGACTGGAAACACCATATATTTT,CASSLRYTAGTGNTIYF
TRBV6-5,TRBJ1-1,.,.,TGTGCCAGCAGGATTACAGGACGGACTGAAGCTTTCTTT,CASRITGRTEAFF
TRBV30,TRBJ2-1,.,.,TGTGCCTGGACTGGGACTCCCCCCACAGAGCAGTTCTTC,CAWTGTPPTEQFF
TRBV6-5,TRBJ1-2,TRBD1,.,TGTGCCAGCATTTTCGGGACAGACTATGGCTACACCTTC,CASIFGTDYGYTF
TRBV27,TRBJ2-5,TRBD1,.,TGTGCCAGCAGCCTGGGACAGGGGAAGTGGGGCCAAGAGACCCAGTACTTC,CASSLGQGKWGQETQYF
TRBV29-1,TRBJ2-7,TRBD1,.,TGCAGCGTTGGGACAGGTGGGTCCTACGAGCAGTACTTC,CSVGTGGSYEQYF
TRBV18,TRBJ2-7,.,.,TGTGCCAGCTCAGCCGCCGGCTACGAGCAGTACTTC,CASSAAGYEQYF
TRBV7-8,TRBJ1-2,.,.,TGTGCCAGCAGCTTAATGAGGGGCGAGGGACGTGGCTACACCTTC,CASSLMRGEGRGYTF
TRBV29-1,TRBJ1-1,TRBD1,.,TGCAGCGTCACACAGGGGATCGGGGACACTGAAGCTTTCTTT,CSVTQGIGDTEAFF
TRBV6-5,TRBJ2-7,.,.,TGTGCCAGCAGTTACGCCGGGGGACCGAGCTCCTACGAGCAGTACTTC,CASSYAGGPSSYEQYF
TRBV3-1/TRBV3-2,TRBJ2-1,TRBD2,.,TGTGCCAGCAGCCAAGCTCCCTTAGGAGCGGGGGGCCAGGATGAGCAGTTCTTC,CASSQAPLGAGGQDEQFF
TRBV7-2,TRBJ1-2,.,once,TGTGCCAGCAGCTTAGTAGGGGGAGACTATGGCTACACCTTC,CASSLVGGDYGYTF
TRBV10-1,TRBJ1-1,.,.,TGCGCCAGCAGTGAGTCGGGCCGAAGTGAAGCTTTCTTT,CASSESGRSEAFF
TRBV5-1,TRBJ1-2,.,.,TGCGCCAGCAGCTTGTCCCCGGGGACATCTAGATTCTATGGCTACACCTTC,CASSLSPGTSRFYGYTF
TRBV7-9,TRBJ2-2,.,.,TGTGCCAGCAGCTTAGAAAACACCGGGGAGCTGTTTTTT,CASSLENTGELFF
TRBV7-9,TRBJ2-7,.,.,TGTGCCAGCAGCTTAGACAGCTTAGCGTACGAGCAGTACTTC,CASSLDSLAYEQYF
TRBV10-1,TRBJ2-7,.,few,TGCGCCAGCAGTGAGCAGGGGACCTACGAGCAGTACTTC,CASSEQGTYEQYF
TRBV7-8,TRBJ2-1,.,.,TGTGCCAGCACCGGGGGAGCCCGCTCCTACAATGAGCAGTTCTTC,CASTGGARSYNEQFF
TRBV4-1,TRBJ2-3,TRBD2,.,TGCGCCAGCAGCCAAGCTAGCGGGGGGACAGATACGCAGTATTTT,CASSQASGGTDTQYF
TRBV7-2,TRBJ2-2,.,.,TGTGCCAGCAGCTTAGCCTCCAGGGGAACGGTGGCCGGGGAGCTGTTTTTT,CASSLASRGTVAGELFF
TRBV7-3,TRBJ2-7,TRBD1,.,TGTGCCAGCAGCTTAACAGGACAGGGCCTCTCCTACGAGCAGTACTTC,CASSLTGQGLSYEQYF
TRBV20-1,TRBJ2-5,.,.,TGCAGTGCTCCCGCCCAAGAGACCCAGTACTTC,CSAPAQETQYF
TRBV9,TRBJ1-1,.,.,TGTGCCAGCAGCGTAGTAGATAGGGGAAGCACTGAAGCTTTCTTT,CASSVVDRGSTEAFF
TRBV6-5,TRBJ2-7,.,.,TGTGCCAGCAGTTCACAGGACTACGAGCAGTACTTC,CASSSQDYEQYF
TRBV7-2,TRBJ2-3,TRBD2,.,TGTGCCAGCAGCTTACCGCGGACTAGCGGGAGAAATACGCAGTATTTT,CASSLPRTSGRNTQYF
TRBV27,TRBJ2-2,.,.,TGTGCCAGCAGACGTGTAGGCGGGAACGGGGAGCTGTTTTTT,CASRRVGGNGELFF
TRBV5-1,TRBJ1-6,.,.,TGCGCCAGCAGCTTTGGGGACGATTCACCCCTCCACTTT,CASSFGDDSPLHF
TRBV19,TRBJ2-7,TRBD2,.,TGTGCCAGTAGTCCCAGCGGGAGTCCCTACGAGCAGTACTTC,CASSPSGSPYEQYF
TRBV3-1/TRBV3-2,TRBJ1-2,.,.,TGTGCCAGCAGCCAATGGCCCAATGGCTACACCTTC,CASSQWPNGYTF
TRBV20-1,TRBJ2-7,.,.,TGCAGTGCTAGGGGAAACTACGAGCAGTACTTC,CSARGNYEQYF
TRBV5-4,TRBJ2-7,TRBD2,.,TGTGCCAGCAGCCCTTGGGAGGGGAGGGAGCAGTACTTC,CASSPWEGREQYF
TRBV5-4,TRBJ2-1,TRBD1,few,TGTGCCAGCAGCTCAGGGACAGGCCGGAGGTACAATGAGCAGTTCTTC,CASSSGTGRRYNEQFF
TRBV2,TRBJ2-7,.,.,TGTGCCAGCACTTGGGAATCCTACGAGCAGTACTTC,CASTWESYEQYF
TRBV10-3,TRBJ2-5,TRBD2,.,TGTGCCATTGCGGGGGGGGGACTGTACGGGACCCAGTACTTC,CAIAGGGLYGTQYF
TRBV10-3,TRBJ2-7,.,.,TGTGCCATCAGTGAGCTTGAGAACGAGCAGTACTTC,CAISELENEQYF
TRBV4-1,TRBJ2-5,.,.,TGCGCCAGCAGCCCTTGGGCGGGCGCGGAGACCCAGTACTTC,CASSPWAGAETQYF
TRBV7-2,TRBJ1-3,.,.,TGTGCCAGCAGCTTACTGACTTTCTCTGGAAACACCATATATTTT,CASSLLTFSGNTIYF
TRBV9,TRBJ1-2,.,once,TGTGCCAGCAGCGTAGAGGCAGGGTCGGGTCAAGGCTACACCTTC,CASSVEAGSGQGYTF
TRBV5-4,TRBJ2-1,.,.,TGTGCCAGCAGCACCGGATACAATGAGCAGTTCTTC,CASSTGYNEQFF
TRBV4-2,TRBJ2-1,.,.,TGTGCCAGCAGTCTTGAAGGGGGGCTGAGCTCCTACAATGAGCAGTTCTTC,CASSLEGGLSSYNEQFF